The entry that follows covers one T cell receptor beta chain sequence. The antigen remains unidentified. This record comes from a study of Ad26.COV2.S vaccination and SARS-CoV-2 variants. Treatment in this sample: around 19 received Ad26.COV2.S at low or high dose, single or two shots; roughly five received placebo; per-sample allocation not given. Each sample was drawn 63 days after the first injection (of vaccine or placebo). Repertoires were generated with immunoSEQ multiplex PCR, while TCRdb's copy carries only in-frame clones and drops some. The sample records a few hundred thousand clones, over 75% being singletons. This CDR3 has 15 amino acids. V trimming: 6 bases; J trimming: 4 bases; junction bases outside the gene matches: 7. CDR1 and CDR2 (germline): MDHEN, SYDVKM. Findings and caveats of the study: Breadth of non-spike TCRs did not differ between vaccinees and placebo recipients.

The rearrangement links TRBV28 to TRBJ2-2, with 8 bases that match TRBD2. Sequencing used peripheral blood, obtained in a trial of Ad26.COV2.S vaccine versus placebo. The source is a person between 18 and 65 years old who received the Ad26.COV2.S COVID-19 vaccine or a placebo. The CDR3 protein is CASRTLADLTGELFF. The CDR3, as DNA: TGTGCCAGCAGAACACTAGCGGATCTCACCGGGGAGCTGTTTTTT.